The T cell receptor beta chain under discussion was sequenced for a study of T cells in Graves' hyperthyroidism and ophthalmopathy. Study conclusions and caveats: Most thyroid clonotypes that were expanded above 0.001 also turned up in blood. Ophthalmopathy was predicted by the model a median of approximately 6 months ahead of onset.

The study defined stable Graves' hyperthyroidism as no ophthalmopathy progression within 18 months. Used for diagnoses were clinical symptoms, serum thyroxine and TRAb, thyroid ultrasound and orbital computed tomography. This CDR3 has 13 amino acids. Per the germline V gene, CDR1 is SGDLS and CDR2 is YYNGEE. Comment on this clonotype: Its antigen remains unknown. Sequence at one end of the junction differs from germline and may be a read error.

RNA transcripts provided the source from which TCR beta CDR3 regions were amplified. TCR CDR3 underwent first-round RT-PCR with the HTBI primer set. TCRdb ran MiXCR on the multiplex PCR reads and lists one entry per CDR3 protein. There are tens of thousands of distinct CDR3 sequences in the sample; approximately 58% occur only once, and approximately 30% lies in the top ten. This chain joins TRBV9 and TRBJ1-2; D call uncertain. This receptor was taken from a young man with Graves' hyperthyroidism. The specimen was peripheral blood or thyroid tissue (not recorded which). The DNA of the CDR3 is TGTGTCAGCAGCCAACCGCCGGACTATGGCTACACCTTC. Its protein product is CVSSQPPDYGYTF.